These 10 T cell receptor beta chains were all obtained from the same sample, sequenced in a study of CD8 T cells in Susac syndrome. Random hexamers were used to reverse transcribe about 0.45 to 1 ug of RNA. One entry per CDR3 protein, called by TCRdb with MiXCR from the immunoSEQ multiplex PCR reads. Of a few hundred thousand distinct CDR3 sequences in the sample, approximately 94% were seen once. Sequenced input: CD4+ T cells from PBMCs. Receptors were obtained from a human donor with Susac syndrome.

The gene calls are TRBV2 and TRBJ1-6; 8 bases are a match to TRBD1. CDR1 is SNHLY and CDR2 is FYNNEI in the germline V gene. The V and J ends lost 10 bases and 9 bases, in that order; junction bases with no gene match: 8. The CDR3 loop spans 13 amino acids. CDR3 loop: CAIQTGAGSPLHF. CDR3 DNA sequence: TGTGCCATCCAGACAGGGGCAGGTTCACCCCTCCACTTT.

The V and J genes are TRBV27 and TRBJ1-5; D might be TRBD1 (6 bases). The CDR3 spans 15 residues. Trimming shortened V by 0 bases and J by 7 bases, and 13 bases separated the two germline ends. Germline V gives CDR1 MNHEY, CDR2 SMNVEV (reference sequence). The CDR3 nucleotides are TGTGCCAGCAGTTTATCCGCAGGGGAAGACCAGCCCCAGCATTTT. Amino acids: CASSLSAGEDQPQHF.

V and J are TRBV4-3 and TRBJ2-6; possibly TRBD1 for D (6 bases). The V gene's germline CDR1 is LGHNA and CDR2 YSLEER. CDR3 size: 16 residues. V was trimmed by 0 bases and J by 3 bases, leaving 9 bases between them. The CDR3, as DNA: TGCGCCAGCAGCCAAGATTCAGGGGTTGGGGCCAACGTCCTGACTTTC. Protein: CASSQDSGVGANVLTF.

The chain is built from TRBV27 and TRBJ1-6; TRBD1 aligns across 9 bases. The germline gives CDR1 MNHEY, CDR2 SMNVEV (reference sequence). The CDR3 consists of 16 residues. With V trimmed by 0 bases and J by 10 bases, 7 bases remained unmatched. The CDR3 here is CASSLSKQGANSPLHF. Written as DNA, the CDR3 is TGTGCCAGCAGTTTATCGAAACAGGGGGCGAACTCACCCCTCCACTTT.

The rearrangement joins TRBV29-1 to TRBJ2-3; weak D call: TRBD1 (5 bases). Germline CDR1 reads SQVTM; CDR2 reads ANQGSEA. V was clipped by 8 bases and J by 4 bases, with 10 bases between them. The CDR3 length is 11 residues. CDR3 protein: CSSRAADTQYF. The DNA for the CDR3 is TGCAGCTCCAGGGCCGCAGATACGCAGTATTTT.

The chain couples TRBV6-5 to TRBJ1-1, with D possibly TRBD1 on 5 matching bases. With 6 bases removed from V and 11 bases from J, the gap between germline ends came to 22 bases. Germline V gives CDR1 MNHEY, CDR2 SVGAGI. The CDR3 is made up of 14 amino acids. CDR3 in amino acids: CASRRTGRDRGAFF. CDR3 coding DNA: TGTGCCAGCAGACGAACCGGTAGGGACCGAGGGGCTTTCTTT.

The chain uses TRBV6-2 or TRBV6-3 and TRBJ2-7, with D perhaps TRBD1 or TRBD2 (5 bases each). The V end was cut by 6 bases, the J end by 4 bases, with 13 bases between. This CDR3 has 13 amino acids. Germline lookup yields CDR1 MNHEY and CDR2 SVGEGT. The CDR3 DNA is TGTGCCAGCAGCCGGGACCCAATATACGAGCAGTACTTC. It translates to CASSRDPIYEQYF.

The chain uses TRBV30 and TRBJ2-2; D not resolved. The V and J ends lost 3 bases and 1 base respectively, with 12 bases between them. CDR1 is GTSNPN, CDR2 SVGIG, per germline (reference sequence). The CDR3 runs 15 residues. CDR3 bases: TGTGCCTGGAGGATTTGGCAGGTGAACACCGGGGAGCTGTTTTTT. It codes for CAWRIWQVNTGELFF.

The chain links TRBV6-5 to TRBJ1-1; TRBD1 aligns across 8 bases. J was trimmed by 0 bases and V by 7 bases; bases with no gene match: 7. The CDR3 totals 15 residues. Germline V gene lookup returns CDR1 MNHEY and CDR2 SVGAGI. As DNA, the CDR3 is TGTGCCAGCAAACCAGGGGGCAGCATGAACACTGAAGCTTTCTTT. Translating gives CASKPGGSMNTEAFF.

CDR3 coding DNA: TGCGCCAGCAGTCAAACAGGGGGTATAACGAACACCGGGGAGCTGTTTTTT. Translation gives CASSQTGGITNTGELFF. V is TRBV5-1 and J is TRBJ2-2, with 8 bases identical to TRBD1. This CDR3 comprises 17 residues. V shed 5 bases, J shed 0 bases, and the junction held 9 bases outside the gene matches. Germline-derived CDR1 and CDR2 are SGHRS and YFSETQ.